The 5 T cell receptor beta chains in this list originate from one sample, sequenced in a study of CD8+ T cells in alopecia areata. Treatment noted: oral pan-JAK inhibitor, 5-10 mg twice daily. The authors extracted RNA and reverse transcribed it into cDNA as the sequencing template. Sequencing was performed with immunoSEQ multiplex PCR; in TCRdb, only in-frame clones are kept and a portion is missing. Of 150,000 to 200,000 clones listed, around 56% are singletons. The sequencing used CD4+ T cells sorted from blood, collected at week 4, from a patient treated with tofacitinib. The receptors derive from a human donor with alopecia areata.

This chain uses TRBV9 with TRBJ2-7; a weak D match, TRBD2 (5 bases). V was shortened by 4 bases and J by 2 bases, with 10 bases between the two germline ends. CDR1 is SGDLS and CDR2 is YYNGEE in the germline V gene. The CDR3 is 13 residues long. The CDR3 reads CASSRTEAYEQYF. The CDR3 region has the DNA TGTGCCAGCAGCCGTACGGAGGCCTACGAGCAGTACTTC.

This chain joins TRBV11-2 and TRBJ2-3; D not resolved. CDR1 and CDR2 from the germline V gene are SGHAT and FQNNGV. With 6 bases removed from V and 2 bases from J, the gap between germline ends came to 12 bases. The CDR3 runs to 14 residues. CDR3 region: CASRGSMFTDTQYF. CDR3 DNA sequence: TGTGCCAGCAGGGGCTCGATGTTCACAGATACGCAGTATTTT. Together with reference TRBV11-2 and TRBJ2-3, the CDR3 gives the full variable domain: EAGVAQSPRYKIIEKRQSVAFWCNPISGHATLYWYQQILGQGPKLLIQFQNNGVVDDSQLPKDRFSAERLKGVDSTLKIQPAKLEDSAVYLCASRGSMFTDTQYFGPGTRLTVL.

This clone was recorded a few times. The CDR3 DNA is TGTGCCAGCAGTGACTCAGGTTTAGGGCAAGGGGGTGCTGAAGCTTTCTTT. Its translation is CASSDSGLGQGGAEAFF. The genes are TRBV6-4 and TRBJ1-1; maybe TRBD1 (6 bases). The CDR3 spans 17 residues. Trimming removed 0 bases from V and 6 bases from J, with 20 bases in between. CDR1 is MRHNA and CDR2 is SNTAGT in the germline V gene.

V and J are TRBV25-1 and TRBJ1-2; a possible D gene is TRBD1 (6 bases). The length of the CDR3 is 11 residues. The germline V gene encodes CDR1 MGHDK and CDR2 SYGVNS. Deletions cut 6 bases from V and 8 bases from J, with 10 bases between. CDR3 DNA: TGTGCCAGCAGATCAGGGGTCGGCTACACCTTC. Translating it yields CASRSGVGYTF.

The V and J genes are TRBV6-6 and TRBJ1-6; D is unresolved. This CDR3 is 12 amino acids long. Trimming took off 8 bases at V and 8 bases at J, with 10 bases between the two ends. Looked up from germline, CDR1 is MNHNY and CDR2 is SVGAGI (reference sequence). The CDR3 protein is CASALDYSPLHF. In DNA, the CDR3 is TGTGCCAGCGCCTTGGATTATTCACCCCTCCACTTT.